These 10 T cell receptor beta chains came from one sample sequenced in a study of T-cell reconstitution after alpha-beta-depleted transplantation in children (dated by TCRdb to about 2016). Sample treatment or condition, as interpreted from the label and publication: allogeneic hematopoietic cell transplantation with graft depleted of TCRalphabeta T cells and CD19 B cells. The library was generated by PCR. TCRdb records Illumina HiSeq 2500 as the sequencer. To normalize quantification of the TCRbeta repertoire, the TCR libraries were built with molecular barcoding that relied on unique molecular identifiers. The public reads were run again by TCRdb, first through fastp at Q25 and then through MiXCR, and only productive beta chains were kept. Each entry merges the rows of one CDR3 protein and shows their most common DNA and genes. The sample table holds more than 300,000 distinct CDR3 sequences, of which around 15% were seen once. The top ten hold 35% to 50% of the sample.

The specimen was PBMCs, mostly from graft donor cells, collected 360 days after TCRalphabeta/CD19-depleted stem cell transplant. Receptor source: a male patient aged 2-10 years who had a stem cell transplant for acute lymphoblastic leukemia, so the T cells may come from the graft donor.

In its sample, this clonotype was seen once. CDR3 sequence: CASSLVGRGTSPLHF. Here the CDR3 DNA reads TGTGCCAGCAGCTTAGTGGGCAGGGGAACTTCACCCCTCCACTTT. The gene calls are TRBV7-2 and TRBJ1-6; tentative D call: TRBD1 (6 bases). In germline, CDR1 is SGHTA, CDR2 FQGNSA. Trimming shortened V by 1 base and J by 9 bases, and 13 bases separated the two germline ends. The CDR3 loop spans 15 amino acids.

This clonotype was picked up one time. This chain uses TRBV4-2 with TRBJ2-7; D gene ambiguous. Germline CDR1 and CDR2: LGHNA and YNFKEQ. V lost 0 bases and J lost 6, with 12 bases in between. The CDR3 consists of 14 residues. The CDR3 DNA reads TGTGCCAGCAGCCAAGATATCCTAGTTGGCGAGCAGTACTTC. It translates to CASSQDILVGEQYF.

The chain carries TRBV2 and TRBJ1-4; D is uncertain. From germline, CDR1 is SNHLY and CDR2 FYNNEI. V shed 5 bases and J shed 8 bases, with 18 bases lying between them. This CDR3 contains 15 residues. CDR3 region: CASSSQPPRMEKLFF. CDR3 coding DNA: TGTGCCAGCAGTTCACAGCCTCCAAGGATGGAAAAACTGTTTTTT.

This clonotype has a handful of counts. The chain has TRBV20-1 and TRBJ2-1; D is perhaps TRBD1 or TRBD2 (5 bases each). V was pared by 3 bases and J by 7 bases, with 16 bases between. The CDR3 has 14 residues. The germline CDR1 and CDR2 sequences are DFQATT and SNEGSKA (reference sequence). CDR3 bases: TGCAGTGCTAGGGACGCCGGGACGAGGAATGAGCAGTTCTTC. It translates to CSARDAGTRNEQFF.

J is TRBJ2-7 and V is TRBV12-3 or TRBV12-4; 7 positions agree with TRBD2. CDR3 size: 15 residues. Trimming removed 2 bases from V and 0 bases from J; junction bases left unmatched: 4. Here the CDR3 reads CASSLTGRSSYEQYF. CDR3 coding DNA: TGTGCCAGCAGTTTAACCGGGAGGAGCTCCTACGAGCAGTACTTC.

This clonotype has a count of ten or more. The CDR3 region has the DNA TGTGCCAGCAGGGGACAGGGGTCCCACGAGCAGTACTTC. This codes for CASRGQGSHEQYF. The V call is TRBV6-1, the J call TRBJ2-7; 10 nucleotides align to TRBD1. After removal of 6 bases from V and 5 bases from J, the junction contained 4 bases not matched to a gene. The CDR3 spans 13 residues. Germline V gives CDR1 MNHNS, CDR2 SASEGT.

As for this clonotype: An end of the junction does not agree with germline; a read error may underlie this. V usage is TRBV18 and J usage is TRBJ2-7, with 7 bases matching TRBD1. This CDR3 has 15 amino acids. The germline V gene has CDR1 KGHSH and CDR2 LQKENI. For the CDR3, the DNA is TGTGCCAGCTCACCAATTAGACAGGGAACCTACGAGCAGTATTTC. This codes for CASSPIRQGTYEQYF.

The chain employs TRBV6-5 and TRBJ2-1; D may match TRBD1 or TRBD2 (5 bases each). V lost 2 bases and J lost 10, with 12 bases in between. Germline loops: CDR1 MNHEY, CDR2 SVGAGI. CDR3 length equals 13 residues. The CDR3 protein is CASSYGTLGEQFF. In nucleotides, the CDR3 is TGTGCCAGCAGTTACGGGACCTTGGGGGAGCAGTTCTTC.

This clonotype was counted a few times. As DNA, the CDR3 is TGTGCCAGCAGTTACTCCACACAGACCCAGTACTTC. Translated, it gives CASSYSTQTQYF. This chain links TRBV6-2 or TRBV6-3 with TRBJ2-5; D unclear. Germline CDR1 is MNHEY and CDR2 is SVGEGT. The CDR3 has 12 residues. V lost 0 bases, J lost 6 bases, and 5 bases lay in between.

This clonotype was detected a few times. The chain links TRBV7-9 to TRBJ2-7, with D hard to call. Germline lookup yields CDR1 SEHNR and CDR2 FQNEAQ (reference sequence). Trimming left V 2 bases short and J 0 bases short, with 14 bases between. The length of the CDR3 is 16 residues. The CDR3 reads CASSLSHSSASYEQYF. CDR3 nucleotide sequence: TGTGCCAGCAGCTTATCCCACAGTTCGGCCTCCTACGAGCAGTACTTC.